This TCR beta chain was observed in a study of STAT3 mutations in large granular lymphocyte leukemia. At the level of the study: Immunosuppressive therapy was given to more than half of T-LGLL patients.

Findings of the study overall: Every T-cell large granular lymphocyte leukemia patient had at least one immunodominant TCR beta clonotype.

The protocol was immunoSEQ multiplex PCR, while the TCRdb copy is restricted to in-frame clones and leaves out a portion. Of some 9,800 clones listed, around 90% are singletons. Regarding this clone: Antigen: not known.

V lost 2 bases, J lost 4 bases, and 13 bases lay in between. CDR3 length: 15 amino acids. Germline V lookup: CDR1 MNHNS, CDR2 SASEGT. The origin of this receptor is a man in his sixties with T-cell large granular lymphocyte leukemia. Some clones in this sample may be carry-over from other donors' samples. Sample: peripheral blood mononuclear cells. The V and J genes are TRBV6-1 and TRBJ2-3; D not resolved. The CDR3: CASSETLAMPDTQYF. As DNA, the CDR3 is TGTGCCAGCAGTGAAACATTGGCAATGCCAGATACGCAGTATTTT.